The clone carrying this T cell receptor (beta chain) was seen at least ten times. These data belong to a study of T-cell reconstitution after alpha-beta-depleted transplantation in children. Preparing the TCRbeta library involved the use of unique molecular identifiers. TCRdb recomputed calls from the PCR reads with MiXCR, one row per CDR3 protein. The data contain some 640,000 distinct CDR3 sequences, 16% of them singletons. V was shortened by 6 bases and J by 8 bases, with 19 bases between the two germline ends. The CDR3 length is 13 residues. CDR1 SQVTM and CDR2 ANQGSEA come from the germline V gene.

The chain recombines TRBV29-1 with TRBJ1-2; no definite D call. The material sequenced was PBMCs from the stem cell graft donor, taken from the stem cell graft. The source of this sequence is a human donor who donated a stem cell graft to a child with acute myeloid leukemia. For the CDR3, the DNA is TGCAGCGTACGCGGGCAGGAGGAGAGAGGCTACACCTTC. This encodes CSVRGQEERGYTF.